These 11 T cell receptor beta chains share one sample of origin, sequenced in a study of T cell responses to AZD1222 COVID-19 vaccine. The assay was immunoSEQ multiplex PCR, and TCRdb's table has in-frame clones only and misses some. The sample shows approximately 74,000 clones, 75% to 90% of them seen only once. Sequencing was performed on peripheral blood, taken on day 0 of AZD1222 vaccination. These receptors came from an adult in good health.

The chain has TRBV28 and TRBJ2-1; 10 bases fit TRBD2. V was pared by 7 bases and J by 8 bases, with 14 bases of the junction left unmatched. CDR1 MDHEN and CDR2 SYDVKM come from the germline V gene. The CDR3 covers 16 residues. DNA for the CDR3: TGTGCCAGCAAACGGAGTCTAGCGGGGGCTCTCTATGAGCAGTTCTTC. Translating it yields CASKRSLAGALYEQFF.

The rearrangement uses TRBV6-2 or TRBV6-3 and TRBJ2-5, with TRBD1 identical over 11 bases. There are 16 residues in the CDR3. Per germline, CDR1 MNHEY and CDR2 SVGEGT. V lost 6 bases, J lost 4 bases, and 10 bases stayed unmatched. Here the CDR3 DNA reads TGTGCCAGCAGCCCAGGACAGGGGGCTAACTCAGAGACCCAGTACTTC. It translates to CASSPGQGANSETQYF.

The chain links TRBV10-2 to TRBJ2-5; 7 bases agree with TRBD2. Germline V lookup: CDR1 WSHSY, CDR2 SAAADI. The CDR3 spans 13 residues. V dropped 5 bases and J dropped 3; count of bases not matched to a gene: 3. CDR3 in amino acids: CASSSSGEETQYF. CDR3 DNA: TGCGCCAGCAGTTCGAGCGGGGAAGAGACCCAGTACTTC.

The CDR3 region has the DNA TGTGCCAGCAGCGTAGGGCTAGCGGGACGGGATGAGCAGTTCTTC. Translation gives CASSVGLAGRDEQFF. The chain joins TRBV9 to TRBJ2-1; TRBD2 matches at 9 bases. V trimming: 0 bases; J trimming: 8 bases; junction bases outside the gene matches: 6. This CDR3 is 15 amino acids long. Per germline, CDR1 SGDLS and CDR2 YYNGEE.

V gene TRBV7-3 combines with J gene TRBJ2-3, with D uncertain. The CDR3 loop spans 14 amino acids. Germline assignment: CDR1 SGHTA and CDR2 FQGTGA. Trimming took off 6 bases at V and 1 base at J, with 11 bases between the two ends. CDR3 in DNA: TGTGCCAGCAGAGAGAGTTCCGGCACAGATACGCAGTATTTT. Translation: CASRESSGTDTQYF.

V is TRBV11-2 and J is TRBJ1-2, with D unclear. This CDR3 is 15 amino acids long. V lost 0 bases and J 1 base, leaving 9 bases between the germline ends. In germline, CDR1 is SGHAT, CDR2 FQNNGV. The CDR3 sequence: CASSLDPDINYGYTF. For the CDR3, the DNA is TGTGCCAGCAGCTTAGACCCCGATATTAACTATGGCTACACCTTC.

This clone is a singleton in its sample. This chain uses TRBV5-1 with TRBJ1-6; a weak D match, TRBD1 (5 bases). The CDR3 has 13 residues. The V end was cut by 5 bases, the J end by 7 bases, with 10 bases between. Germline values: CDR1 SGHRS, CDR2 YFSETQ. In DNA form, the CDR3 reads TGCGCCAGCAGAAATCAGGGAAATTCACCCCTCCACTTT. It specifies CASRNQGNSPLHF.

The rearrangement links TRBV6-5 to TRBJ2-7; 10 bases fit TRBD1. Germline lookup yields CDR1 MNHEY and CDR2 SVGAGI. Trimming at V came to 10 bases and at J to 4 bases, leaving 4 bases not matched to a gene. The CDR3 is 12 residues long. The CDR3 DNA reads as TGTGCCACCTGGGACAGGGGATACGAGCAGTACTTC. Translation gives CATWDRGYEQYF.

This clone was observed many times. This sample also contains other DNA sequences that code for the same CDR3. The J gene is TRBJ1-1, the V gene TRBV5-4; D is possibly TRBD1 (5 bases). The CDR3 extends over 14 amino acids. Trimming took off 2 bases at V and 3 bases at J, with 11 bases between the two ends. Germline CDR1 and CDR2: SGHNT and YYREEE (reference sequence). As DNA, the CDR3 is TGTGCCAGCAGCTTTGGTCAGGGTTACACTGAAGCTTTCTTT. This gives the protein CASSFGQGYTEAFF.

V usage is TRBV29-1 and J usage is TRBJ2-3; TRBD2 aligns across 13 bases. The CDR3 length is 16 residues. Germline assignment: CDR1 SQVTM and CDR2 ANQGSEA. V gave up 3 bases and J gave up 5 bases; unmatched junction bases: 8. The chain's CDR3 is CSVELGLAGVVDTQYF. The CDR3 DNA reads as TGCAGCGTTGAGCTTGGACTAGCGGGAGTTGTAGATACGCAGTATTTT.

The V gene is TRBV19, the J gene TRBJ1-1; 8 bases align to TRBD1. V lost 8 bases and J lost 2; bases outside the gene matches: 7. In germline, CDR1 is LNHDA, CDR2 SQIVND (reference sequence). The CDR3 runs to 14 residues. CDR3 loop: CASARQGRNTEAFF. CDR3 nucleotides: TGTGCCAGTGCAAGACAGGGGCGTAACACTGAAGCTTTCTTT.